These 22 T cell receptor beta chains came from one sample sequenced in a study of blood T cell repertoires in COVID-19. Libraries were prepared by immunoSEQ multiplex PCR; TCRdb keeps only in-frame clonotypes and omits some of them. The sample comprises 150,000 to 200,000 clones, 88% of which are singletons, and about 4% rests with the top ten. The sample comprised peripheral blood. All receptors come from a woman in her 30s with acute or convalescent COVID-19.

This clone was seen only once. CDR3 nucleotides: TGCGCCAGCAGCCAGGCACTTAGTGCTAGCGGGAGCCACGAGCAGTACTTC. It specifies CASSQALSASGSHEQYF. This chain uses TRBV4-1 with TRBJ2-7; 10 bases are a match to TRBD2. Germline assignment: CDR1 MGHRA and CDR2 YSYEKL. The V and J ends lost 3 bases and 5 bases, in that order; junction bases with no gene match: 13. The CDR3 contains 17 residues.

J is TRBJ1-2 and V is TRBV6-6, with D perhaps matching TRBD1 (6 bases). The length of the CDR3 is 14 residues. Germline CDR1 reads MNHNY; CDR2 reads SVGAGI (reference sequence). The V end lost 8 bases, the J end lost 6 bases, and 19 bases lay between the germline ends. CDR3 DNA sequence: TGTGCCAGCGTGGGGGACACCGAGGCTCATGGCTACACCTTC. Translated, it gives CASVGDTEAHGYTF.

The genes are TRBV5-1 and TRBJ2-1; 8 bases are shared with TRBD1. CDR3 length: 16 amino acids. V shed 0 bases, J shed 4 bases, and the junction held 6 bases outside the gene matches. Germline CDR1 is SGHRS and CDR2 is YFSETQ. This CDR3 reads CASSLVGQGRYNEQFF. The CDR3 DNA sequence: TGCGCCAGCAGCTTGGTCGGACAGGGAAGGTACAATGAGCAGTTCTTC.

The chain joins TRBV5-1 to TRBJ2-5; D may be TRBD1 (6 bases). V lost 5 bases to trimming and J lost 4 bases, with 12 bases between them. The CDR3 contains 13 residues. Germline V gene data show CDR1 as SGHRS and CDR2 as YFSETQ. The CDR3: CASRQIGGETQYF. As DNA, the CDR3 is TGCGCCAGCAGGCAGATAGGGGGAGAGACCCAGTACTTC.

J is TRBJ1-1 and V is TRBV6-5; D remains ambiguous. The germline V and J ends were trimmed by 0 bases and 4 bases, with 9 bases remaining between them. Germline CDR1 is MNHEY and CDR2 is SVGAGI. The CDR3 consists of 14 residues. CDR3 DNA: TGTGCCAGCAGTTACTCGCAGGTTGGCACTGAAGCTTTCTTT. It specifies CASSYSQVGTEAFF.

This chain joins TRBV20-1 and TRBJ2-7; TRBD2 is a possible D gene (6 bases). The CDR3 is 11 amino acids. CDR1 DFQATT and CDR2 SNEGSKA come from the germline V gene (reference sequence). The V gene lost 6 bases and the J gene lost 12 bases, with 18 bases spanning the gap. For the CDR3, the DNA is TGCAGTGCCGACTACGGGGGTCGTCGGTACTTC. This encodes CSADYGGRRYF.

This clone was seen only once. This chain joins TRBV7-2 and TRBJ2-1; TRBD1 matches 7 bases. The CDR3 contains 14 residues. The germline V gene has CDR1 SGHTA and CDR2 FQGNSA. After removal of 4 bases from V and 6 bases from J, the junction contained 6 bases not matched to a gene. In DNA form, the CDR3 reads TGTGCCAGCAGCTCTCGGACAGGAGGCAATGAGCAGTTCTTC. Its translation: CASSSRTGGNEQFF. The full variable domain, with the rest looked up from reference TRBV7-2 and TRBJ2-1, is GAGVSQSPSNKVTEKGKDVELRCDPISGHTALYWYRQSLGQGLEFLIYFQGNSAPDKSGLPSDRFSAERTGGSVSTLTIQRTQQEDSAVYLCASSSRTGGNEQFFGPGTRLTVL.

The rearrangement joins TRBV27 to TRBJ2-3; a possible D gene is TRBD2 (6 bases). The germline CDR1 and CDR2 sequences are MNHEY and SMNVEV (reference sequence). The V end lost 6 bases, the J end lost 6 bases, and 13 bases lay between the germline ends. The CDR3 length is 13 residues. The chain's CDR3 is CASSGDAGDTQYF. The CDR3 nucleotides are TGTGCCAGCAGCGGAGACGCGGGGGATACGCAGTATTTT.

Only one count was recorded for this clone. The chain combines TRBV30 with TRBJ1-1, with D unclear. Trimming took 3 bases from V and 1 from J, leaving 12 bases between them. Germline loops: CDR1 GTSNPN, CDR2 SVGIG (reference sequence). This CDR3 comprises 14 residues. In nucleotides, the CDR3 is TGTGCCTGGAGAGGGAGACGGGCGAACACTGAAGCTTTCTTT. It translates to CAWRGRRANTEAFF.

The chain recombines TRBV4-2 with TRBJ1-5; TRBD1 aligns across 9 bases. Germline V lookup: CDR1 LGHNA, CDR2 YNFKEQ. With V trimmed by 6 bases and J by 7 bases, 4 bases remained unmatched. The CDR3 spans 13 residues. The CDR3, as DNA: TGTGCCAGCAGTTTAACAGGGGGCCAGCCCCAGCATTTT. Protein product: CASSLTGGQPQHF.

V usage is TRBV7-9 and J usage is TRBJ2-5, with a weak D call TRBD2 (5 bases). V lost 3 bases and J 5 bases, leaving 10 bases between the germline ends. There are 13 residues in the CDR3. Germline CDR1 SEHNR, CDR2 FQNEAQ (reference sequence). The CDR3: CASSFERTETQYF. CDR3 bases: TGTGCCAGCAGCTTCGAGAGGACTGAGACCCAGTACTTC.

The DNA for the CDR3 is TGTGCCAGCAGCCAGACAGGATATGGCTACACCTTC. Its translation is CASSQTGYGYTF. The chain links TRBV14 to TRBJ1-2; a weak D match, TRBD1 (6 bases). Trimming removed 3 bases from V and 5 bases from J, with 7 bases in between. Germline-derived CDR1 and CDR2 are SGHDN and FVKESK. The CDR3 runs to 12 residues.

This chain joins TRBV2 and TRBJ1-1; D perhaps matches TRBD1 (6 bases). The V end lost 2 bases, the J end lost 1 base, and 20 bases lay between the germline ends. Germline loops: CDR1 SNHLY, CDR2 FYNNEI. The CDR3 sequence is 18 residues long. DNA of the CDR3: TGTGCCAGCAGTGAAAGGGGGTGGGGGACCCCAGAGAACACTGAAGCTTTCTTT. Translating gives CASSERGWGTPENTEAFF.

The chain couples TRBV5-4 to TRBJ2-4; TRBD2 aligns across 10 bases. The CDR3 is 14 amino acids. CDR1 is SGHNT and CDR2 is YYREEE in the germline V gene (reference sequence). Unmatched junction bases numbered 4, after V lost 4 bases and J lost 6 bases. The DNA for the CDR3 is TGTGCCAGCAGCCCCTCTAGCGGGAGAAACATTCAGTACTTC. Translation gives CASSPSSGRNIQYF.

V is TRBV5-5 and J is TRBJ1-4; D unresolved. Germline lookup yields CDR1 SGHKS and CDR2 YYEKEE (reference sequence). V dropped 0 bases and J dropped 8 bases, with 14 bases sitting between them. This CDR3 contains 15 residues. The CDR3 nucleotides read TGTGCCAGCAGCTTGGATCCGGGAAGGTACGAAAAACTGTTTTTT. This gives the protein CASSLDPGRYEKLFF. The full variable domain, with the rest looked up from reference TRBV5-5 and TRBJ1-4, is DAGVTQSPTHLIKTRGQQVTLRCSPISGHKSVSWYQQVLGQGPQFIFQYYEKEERGRGNFPDRFSARQFPNYSSELNVNALLLGDSALYLCASSLDPGRYEKLFFGSGTQLSVL.

V and J are TRBV5-1 and TRBJ2-1; 10 bases are a match to TRBD2. CDR1 and CDR2 from the germline V gene are SGHRS and YFSETQ. With 7 bases clipped from V and 5 bases from J, the junction kept 6 bases outside the gene matches. This CDR3 comprises 14 residues. The CDR3 spells CASGRLAGDNEQFF. The CDR3 DNA is TGCGCCAGCGGCCGACTAGCGGGCGACAATGAGCAGTTCTTC.

In this sample, this clone turned up once. This chain connects TRBV7-2 to TRBJ2-7; 7 bases are shared with TRBD1. The CDR3 totals 15 residues. Trimming cost V 1 base and J 3 bases; bases outside gene matches: 6. Germline V gene lookup returns CDR1 SGHTA and CDR2 FQGNSA. The DNA of the CDR3 is TGTGCCAGCAGCTTAGACAGGGGCCGCCTCTACGAGCAGTACTTC. It translates to CASSLDRGRLYEQYF.

The CDR3 sequence is CASRGEKQYF. Here the CDR3 DNA reads TGTGCCAGTAGGGGAGAGAAGCAGTACTTC. The chain joins TRBV19 to TRBJ2-7, with D tentatively TRBD2 (5 bases). CDR1 LNHDA and CDR2 SQIVND come from the germline V gene (reference sequence). V lost 6 bases and J 8 bases, leaving 8 bases between the germline ends. There are 10 residues in the CDR3.

V is TRBV5-1 and J is TRBJ2-2; 13 bases line up with TRBD2. The CDR3 consists of 14 residues. V was pared by 7 bases and J by 5 bases, with 2 bases of the junction left unmatched. Germline CDR1 and CDR2: SGHRS and YFSETQ. DNA of the CDR3: TGCGCCAGCGGACTAGCGGGGGCAACCGGGGAGCTGTTTTTT. Translation gives CASGLAGATGELFF.

The chain has TRBV11-2 and TRBJ2-7, with TRBD2 identical over 10 bases. Losses at the gene ends were 6 bases for V and 7 bases for J; bases not matched to a gene: 3. Germline loops: CDR1 SGHAT, CDR2 FQNNGV. This CDR3 is 12 amino acids long. CDR3 amino acids: CASRGLALEQYF. The CDR3 coding sequence is TGTGCCAGCAGGGGACTAGCGCTTGAGCAGTACTTC. Looking up the rest from reference TRBV11-2 and TRBJ2-7 gives the full variable domain: EAGVAQSPRYKIIEKRQSVAFWCNPISGHATLYWYQQILGQGPKLLIQFQNNGVVDDSQLPKDRFSAERLKGVDSTLKIQPAKLEDSAVYLCASRGLALEQYFGPGTRLTVT.

This chain connects TRBV15 to TRBJ2-3; D might be TRBD1 (6 bases). This CDR3 has 16 amino acids. Looked up from germline, CDR1 is LNHNV and CDR2 is YYDKDF (reference sequence). Trimming took 1 base from V and 2 from J, leaving 13 bases between them. This chain's CDR3 is CATSRVGQGLTDTQYF. CDR3 bases: TGTGCCACCAGCAGAGTAGGGCAGGGGCTCACAGATACGCAGTATTTT.

The chain recombines TRBV5-1 with TRBJ1-1; TRBD1 agrees at 7 bases. The V gene's germline CDR1 is SGHRS and CDR2 YFSETQ. This CDR3 comprises 15 residues. The V gene end was trimmed by 0 bases and the J gene end by 4 bases; junction bases not matched to a gene: 6. The CDR3 sequence is CASSLENRGFTEAFF. In DNA form, the CDR3 reads TGCGCCAGCAGCTTGGAGAACAGGGGTTTCACTGAAGCTTTCTTT.